A selection of T cell receptor beta chains follows, all from one sample in a study of cytomegalovirus exposure and HLA in healthy donors. Data came from immunoSEQ multiplex PCR; TCRdb stores just in-frame clones and leaves some out. Its listing shows over 120,000 clones. The specimen was PBMCs. Receptors originate from a male donor in good health and CMV-seronegative. CDR3s include the opening cysteine and the closing phenylalanine or tryptophan. The order of the fields is J gene, D gene, V gene, CDR3 DNA, CDR3 protein. D genes are given only for firm matches.

>TRBJ1-1|-|TRBV27
TGTGCCAGCAGTTTAAGTGGGGGACTCACTGAAGCTTTCTTT
CASSLSGGLTEAFF
>TRBJ2-1|TRBD2|TRBV19
TGTGCCAGTAGTATTGTAGCGGGAGGGCTTTTGAGCTCCTACAATGAGCAGTTCTTC
CASSIVAGGLLSSYNEQFF
>TRBJ1-3|TRBD1|TRBV18
TGTGCCAGCTCACGACCCGGGACAGCTGGAAACACCATATATTTT
CASSRPGTAGNTIYF
>TRBJ1-1|-|TRBV19
TGTGCCAGTATTTCTTTTCCGAACACTGAAGCTTTCTTT
CASISFPNTEAFF
>TRBJ1-1|-|TRBV19
TGTGCCAGTACCTTGAACACTGAAGCTTTCTTT
CASTLNTEAFF
>TRBJ1-2|TRBD1|TRBV5-1
TGCGCCAGCAGCTTAGACCGGACAGGGACGGTCTATGGCTACACCTTC
CASSLDRTGTVYGYTF
>TRBJ1-2|TRBD1|TRBV7-3
TGTGCCAGCAGCTCCACAGGGGATCGCGGCTACACCTTC
CASSSTGDRGYTF
>TRBJ2-1|TRBD2|TRBV18
TGTGCCAGCTCACCACTCGCTCTAGCGGGAGCCTGGAACAATGAGCAGTTCTTC
CASSPLALAGAWNNEQFF
>TRBJ2-1|-|TRBV7-9
TGTGCCAGCAGTTTTGGGGGCGACAATGAGCAGTTCTTC
CASSFGGDNEQFF
>TRBJ2-5|-|TRBV7-9
TGTGCCAGCAGCCCCCCCCCAGGGACCCAGTACTTC
CASSPPPGTQYF
>TRBJ1-1|-|TRBV30
TGTGCCTGGGACGAAGGGTCGGGGACTGAAGCTTTCTTT
CAWDEGSGTEAFF
>TRBJ1-1|-|TRBV18
TGTGCCAGCTCACCACAAGGAGGGGTCGGGGGAGACACTGAAGCTTTCTTT
CASSPQGGVGGDTEAFF
>TRBJ1-2|TRBD1|TRBV6-1
TGTGCCAGCAGCCGGGACAGACCGGACGGCTACATCTTC
CASSRDRPDGYIF
>TRBJ1-5|TRBD1|TRBV28
TGTGCCAGCAGTTTAAGACAGGGTATGCGCAATCAGCCCCAGCATTTT
CASSLRQGMRNQPQHF
>TRBJ1-1|TRBD1|TRBV27
TGTGCCAGCAGTTTGATCAGGGGGACTGAAGCTTTCTTT
CASSLIRGTEAFF
>TRBJ1-3|-|TRBV5-6
TGTGCCAGCAGCTACGGGAGCCCGGTCTCTGGAAACACCATATATTTT
CASSYGSPVSGNTIYF
>TRBJ2-7|-|TRBV4-3
TGCGCCAGCAGCCAAGAACTCACGAGGTCCTACGAGCAGTACTTC
CASSQELTRSYEQYF
>TRBJ1-1|TRBD1|TRBV7-8
TGTGCCAGCAGCTTAGGAGCACAGGGGCTTGGTGGCACTGAAGCTTTCTTT
CASSLGAQGLGGTEAFF
>TRBJ1-1|-|TRBV5-4
TGTGCCAGCAGCTTGGAGAGGACAGTGAACACTGAAGCTTTCTTT
CASSLERTVNTEAFF
>TRBJ2-7|TRBD2|TRBV5-1
TGCGCCAGCAGCCTGACACTAGCGGGGGGTGCATACGAGCAGTACTTC
CASSLTLAGGAYEQYF
>TRBJ2-1|-|TRBV27
TGTGCCAGCAGTTATCCAAAACCTCGGGACTCTGGGGATGAGCAGTTCTTC
CASSYPKPRDSGDEQFF
>TRBJ2-7|-|TRBV27
TGTGCCAGCAGTTTATCCCCAGGGGCCGAGCAGTACTTC
CASSLSPGAEQYF
>TRBJ2-7|TRBD2|TRBV18
TGTGCCAGCTCACCGACTAGCGGGGGACCCTACGAGCAGTACTTC
CASSPTSGGPYEQYF
>TRBJ2-7|TRBD2|TRBV6-6
TGTGCCATCAGCCCGGGACTAGGTTCCCTCGAGCAGTACTTC
CAISPGLGSLEQYF
>TRBJ1-2|-|TRBV25-1
TGTGCCAGTTCCCAAGGGCGGGGTTTGGGTAACTATGGCTACACCTTC
CASSQGRGLGNYGYTF
>TRBJ2-1|TRBD2|TRBV5-1
TGCGCCAGCAGCTTGGCGGGGGGGCCGTCTCGAAATGAGCAGTTCTTC
CASSLAGGPSRNEQFF
>TRBJ1-2|-|TRBV18
TGTGCCAGCTCACCGACAGGTCGGGGCTACACCTTC
CASSPTGRGYTF
>TRBJ1-2|TRBD1|TRBV19
TGTGCCAGTAGTACCACCCCTGGGACAGGGGATGGCTACACCTTC
CASSTTPGTGDGYTF
>TRBJ1-1|-|TRBV6-5
TGTGCCAGCAGAGACTGGCAGACTAATGAAGCTTTCTTT
CASRDWQTNEAFF
>TRBJ2-3|TRBD1|TRBV2
TGTGCCAGCAGTGAACGGCAGGGGGCTACAGATACGCAGTATTTT
CASSERQGATDTQYF
>TRBJ2-3|TRBD2|TRBV7-9
TGTGCCAGCAGCTCTTCCGGGACTAGCCCGACAGATACGCAGTATTTT
CASSSSGTSPTDTQYF
>TRBJ2-7|-|TRBV5-6
TGTGCCAGCAGCTGGGGGACTGGATTCTACGAGCAGTACTTC
CASSWGTGFYEQYF